The 26 T cell receptor beta chains given below trace back to one sample, sequenced in a study of T cell changes during pregnancy in multiple sclerosis. The assay was immunoSEQ multiplex PCR, and TCRdb's table has in-frame clones only and misses some. The table has tens of thousands of clones, more than 75% seen once. The material was peripheral blood, obtained in the third trimester of pregnancy. The receptor source for this set is a female donor with multiple sclerosis, enrolled in a pregnancy study.

The chain recombines TRBV6-1 with TRBJ1-4; D gene uncertain. CDR1 MNHNS and CDR2 SASEGT come from the germline V gene. Deletions cut 5 bases from V and 8 bases from J, with 15 bases between. This CDR3 spans 14 amino acids. The CDR3 sequence: CASSQDSTGEKLFF. In DNA, the CDR3 is TGTGCCAGCAGTCAAGACTCGACGGGGGAAAAACTGTTTTTT.

The CDR3: CASSFTGFGNTIYF. The CDR3 bases are TGTGCCAGCAGCTTCACAGGGTTTGGAAACACCATATATTTT. The chain employs TRBV7-9 and TRBJ1-3; D is perhaps TRBD1 (6 bases). The CDR3 extends over 14 amino acids. Germline values: CDR1 SEHNR, CDR2 FQNEAQ (reference sequence). V was pared by 3 bases and J by 3 bases, with 9 bases between.

This chain uses TRBV11-2 with TRBJ2-7; 8 bases align to TRBD1. Looked up from germline, CDR1 is SGHAT and CDR2 is FQNNGV. J lost 4 bases, V lost 5 bases, and 13 bases had no gene match. The CDR3 is made up of 16 amino acids. In DNA, the CDR3 is TGTGCCAGCAGCCCCATAAAAAGACAGGGGACGTACGAGCAGTACTTC. Translation gives CASSPIKRQGTYEQYF.

On this clone: This sample includes further DNA sequences coding for the same CDR3. The chain links TRBV5-1 to TRBJ2-1, with 9 bases matching TRBD1. Trimming at V came to 0 bases and at J to 8 bases, leaving 9 bases not matched to a gene. Per the germline V gene, CDR1 is SGHRS and CDR2 is YFSETQ. CDR3 length: 16 residues. CDR3 bases: TGCGCCAGCAGCTTGGGGGACAGGGACCTAGGGGATGAGCAGTTCTTC. Encoded protein: CASSLGDRDLGDEQFF.

The genes are TRBV5-1 and TRBJ2-7, with TRBD2 matching 9 bases. The trim removed 5 bases at V and 3 bases at J, leaving 6 bases unmatched. This CDR3 has 14 amino acids. Germline loops: CDR1 SGHRS, CDR2 YFSETQ. CDR3 in amino acids: CASRRAGGLYEQYF. The CDR3 bases are TGCGCCAGCAGAAGGGCGGGGGGGCTCTACGAGCAGTACTTC.

V and J are TRBV5-1 and TRBJ2-1; TRBD2 matches at 9 bases. CDR3 length: 15 residues. The junction had 10 bases not matched to a gene; V was cut back by 2 bases and J by 10 bases. Per germline, CDR1 SGHRS and CDR2 YFSETQ. The CDR3 loop is CASSFRTSASYEQFF. The CDR3 DNA reads as TGCGCCAGCAGCTTCCGGACTAGCGCATCCTACGAGCAGTTCTTC. The variable domain in full, completed from reference TRBV5-1 and TRBJ2-1, reads KAGVTQTPRYLIKTRGQQVTLSCSPISGHRSVSWYQQTPGQGLQFLFEYFSETQRNKGNFPGRFSGRQFSNSRSEMNVSTLELGDSALYLCASSFRTSASYEQFFGPGTRLTVL.

This chain uses TRBV4-3 with TRBJ1-1; unclear D gene. CDR1 LGHNA and CDR2 YSLEER come from the germline V gene. The CDR3 runs 13 residues. Trimming took off 4 bases at V and 2 bases at J, with 8 bases between the two ends. The CDR3 protein is CASSLLTNTEAFF. CDR3 nucleotide sequence: TGCGCCAGCAGCCTCCTAACCAACACTGAAGCTTTCTTT.

The chain recombines TRBV5-1 with TRBJ1-2, with TRBD1 as a possible D gene (5 bases). Germline values: CDR1 SGHRS, CDR2 YFSETQ. CDR3 length: 14 amino acids. V lost 0 bases to trimming and J lost 6 bases, with 12 bases between them. The CDR3 DNA sequence: TGCGCCAGCAGCTTGGGTCAGGGTGGAGATGGCTACACCTTC. It codes for CASSLGQGGDGYTF. The full variable domain, with the rest looked up from reference TRBV5-1 and TRBJ1-2, is KAGVTQTPRYLIKTRGQQVTLSCSPISGHRSVSWYQQTPGQGLQFLFEYFSETQRNKGNFPGRFSGRQFSNSRSEMNVSTLELGDSALYLCASSLGQGGDGYTFGSGTRLTVV.

V gene TRBV7-2 combines with J gene TRBJ2-1, with D unresolved. CDR1 SGHTA and CDR2 FQGNSA come from the germline V gene. Trimming pared 1 base from V and 9 bases from J, leaving 13 bases between. This CDR3 is 14 amino acids long. The CDR3 spells CASSLGSLVFEQFF. The CDR3 nucleotides read TGTGCCAGCAGCTTAGGATCCCTAGTCTTTGAGCAGTTCTTC.

J is TRBJ2-7 and V is TRBV5-5; 8 nucleotides agree with TRBD1. V lost 0 bases to trimming and J lost 2 bases; unmatched junction nucleotides: 4. The CDR3 extends over 15 amino acids. Germline-derived CDR1 and CDR2 are SGHKS and YYEKEE (reference sequence). The CDR3 region is CASSLGPDRAYEQYF. The CDR3 nucleotides read TGTGCCAGCAGCTTGGGGCCGGACAGGGCCTACGAGCAGTACTTC. The full variable domain, completed using reference TRBV5-5 and TRBJ2-7, is DAGVTQSPTHLIKTRGQQVTLRCSPISGHKSVSWYQQVLGQGPQFIFQYYEKEERGRGNFPDRFSARQFPNYSSELNVNALLLGDSALYLCASSLGPDRAYEQYFGPGTRLTVT.

This sequence joins TRBV4-3 and TRBJ1-1, with TRBD1 identical over 7 bases. The CDR3 spans 13 residues. Trimming took 4 bases from V and 7 from J; bases not matched to a gene: 6. Per germline, CDR1 LGHNA and CDR2 YSLEER. This chain's CDR3 is CASSPDREDEAFF. The CDR3 nucleotides are TGCGCCAGCAGCCCAGACAGGGAAGATGAAGCTTTCTTT.

This sequence joins TRBV18 and TRBJ1-5, with TRBD1 as a possible D gene (5 bases). Trimming shortened V by 4 bases and J by 6 bases, and 25 bases separated the two germline ends. This CDR3 comprises 18 residues. CDR1 and CDR2 (germline): KGHSH, LQKENI. The CDR3 protein is CASSLLLCRVPPTQPQHF. CDR3 DNA: TGTGCCAGCTCACTACTACTGTGCAGGGTCCCCCCAACTCAGCCCCAGCATTTT. The full variable domain, rest sourced from reference TRBV18 and TRBJ1-5, is NAGVMQNPRHLVRRRGQEARLRCSPMKGHSHVYWYRQLPEEGLKFMVYLQKENIIDESGMPKERFSAEFPKEGPSILRIQQVVRGDSAAYFCASSLLLCRVPPTQPQHFGDGTRLSIL.

The gene calls are TRBV7-3 and TRBJ2-1, with TRBD2 matching 7 bases. Germline lookup yields CDR1 SGHTA and CDR2 FQGTGA. V shed 0 bases, J shed 6 bases, and the junction held 2 bases outside the gene matches. This CDR3 is built from 14 residues. DNA of the CDR3: TGTGCCAGCAGCTTAACGTCGGGGGGCAATGAGCAGTTCTTC. Amino acids: CASSLTSGGNEQFF. Full variable domain (remainder filled in from reference TRBV7-3 and TRBJ2-1): GAGVSQTPSNKVTEKGKYVELRCDPISGHTALYWYRQSLGQGPEFLIYFQGTGAADDSGLPNDRFFAVRPEGSVSTLKIQRTERGDSAVYLCASSLTSGGNEQFFGPGTRLTVL.

This sequence joins TRBV13 and TRBJ2-7; no clear D gene. Germline lookup yields CDR1 PRHDT and CDR2 FYEKMQ (reference sequence). The CDR3 loop spans 14 amino acids. V dropped 3 bases and J dropped 3 bases, with 12 bases sitting between them. CDR3 DNA: TGTGCCAGCAGCTTTAATACACCCATCTACGAGCAGTACTTC. Protein product: CASSFNTPIYEQYF.

This CDR3 is CASSYGQVRTEAFF. In DNA, the CDR3 is TGTGCCAGCAGCTACGGACAGGTGAGGACTGAAGCTTTCTTT. The chain is built from TRBV11-2 and TRBJ1-1, with TRBD1 identical over 7 bases. The CDR3 contains 14 residues. The germline V gene encodes CDR1 SGHAT and CDR2 FQNNGV. The V and J ends lost 4 bases and 5 bases, in that order; junction bases with no gene match: 7.

In this sample, this clone turned up once. The chain recombines TRBV11-2 with TRBJ1-1, with TRBD1 identical over 8 bases. The length of the CDR3 is 15 residues. V was pared by 1 base and J by 10 bases, with 11 bases of the junction left unmatched. The V gene's germline CDR1 is SGHAT and CDR2 FQNNGV. Here the CDR3 DNA reads TGTGCCAGCAGCTTAGTCTTGTCAGGGGGCGCAGGAGCTTTCTTT. As protein: CASSLVLSGGAGAFF. The full variable domain, in which reference TRBV11-2 and TRBJ1-1 provide the parts outside the CDR3, is EAGVAQSPRYKIIEKRQSVAFWCNPISGHATLYWYQQILGQGPKLLIQFQNNGVVDDSQLPKDRFSAERLKGVDSTLKIQPAKLEDSAVYLCASSLVLSGGAGAFFGQGTRLTVV.

The V and J genes are TRBV19 and TRBJ1-5; tentative D call: TRBD1 (6 bases). Trimming shortened V by 8 bases and J by 2 bases, and 19 bases separated the two germline ends. The V gene's germline CDR1 is LNHDA and CDR2 SQIVND (reference sequence). CDR3 size: 16 residues. CDR3 sequence reads: CASSLRGAGGNQPQHF. The DNA for the CDR3 is TGTGCCAGTTCCCTTCGGGGGGCAGGTGGCAATCAGCCCCAGCATTTT.

This chain joins TRBV2 and TRBJ1-2; D unclear. Deletions cut 6 bases from V and 12 bases from J, with 17 bases between. Per germline, CDR1 SNHLY and CDR2 FYNNEI. This CDR3 spans 12 amino acids. The CDR3 loop is CASRMRASRHTF. The CDR3 nucleotides read TGTGCCAGCAGGATGAGGGCTTCCAGGCACACCTTC.

This rearrangement joins TRBV2 to TRBJ1-2; the D gene is possibly TRBD1 (6 bases). Germline V gives CDR1 SNHLY, CDR2 FYNNEI. V shed 5 bases and J shed 7 bases, with 17 bases lying between them. The CDR3 is 14 residues long. The CDR3 loop reads CASSQITGLRGYTF. CDR3 nucleotide sequence: TGTGCCAGCAGTCAAATTACAGGGTTGCGTGGCTACACCTTC.

CDR3 region: CASSYILDRGTGELFF. The CDR3 DNA is TGTGCCAGTAGCTACATATTGGACAGGGGCACCGGGGAGCTGTTTTTT. J is TRBJ2-2 and V is TRBV19; TRBD1 matches 9 bases. The CDR3 sequence is 16 residues long. Germline V gene sequence: CDR1 LNHDA, CDR2 SQIVND (reference sequence). Trimming took 6 bases from V and 4 from J; bases not matched to a gene: 9.

The chain uses TRBV20-1 and TRBJ1-3; 8 bases line up with TRBD1. Germline V CDR1 and CDR2: DFQATT, SNEGSKA (reference sequence). CDR3 length: 11 amino acids. The CDR3 here is CNGQGGNTIYF. The CDR3 bases are TGCAACGGACAGGGTGGAAACACCATATATTTT.

The rearrangement links TRBV6-1 to TRBJ1-2; tentatively, D is TRBD1 (6 bases). Germline V gene lookup returns CDR1 MNHNS and CDR2 SASEGT. This CDR3 region has 13 residues. Trimming took 6 bases from V and 6 from J, leaving 14 bases between them. CDR3: CASRVQGRDGYTF. The CDR3 region has the DNA TGTGCCAGCAGGGTACAGGGCCGAGATGGCTACACCTTC.

The V gene is TRBV6-6, the J gene TRBJ2-3; 9 nucleotides align to TRBD1. CDR1 is MNHNY, CDR2 SVGAGI, per germline (reference sequence). The CDR3 is made up of 15 amino acids. Germline trimming cut 7 bases from V and 5 bases from J; bases unmatched to any gene: 10. In nucleotides, the CDR3 is TGTGCCAGCATTGCCCGGGACAGGGCAGTAGATACGCAGTATTTT. It translates to CASIARDRAVDTQYF.

This rearrangement joins TRBV19 to TRBJ2-7; weak D call: TRBD1 (6 bases). The V end was cut by 6 bases, the J end by 3 bases, with 18 bases between. CDR1 is LNHDA, CDR2 SQIVND, per germline (reference sequence). The length of the CDR3 is 15 residues. This chain's CDR3 is CASRKGHNRVYEQYF. DNA for the CDR3: TGTGCCAGTAGAAAGGGACACAACAGGGTCTACGAGCAGTACTTC.

Note on this clone: At one of its ends the junction is not consistent with the germline gene, which may arise from a read error. The chain couples TRBV7-9 to TRBJ2-1, with 12 bases aligning to TRBD2. The CDR3 extends over 15 amino acids. Germline-derived CDR1 and CDR2 are SEHNR and FQNEAQ (reference sequence). In DNA form, the CDR3 reads TGTGCCAGCAGCCTAGCGGGGGGGCCCTACAATGAGCAGTTCTTC. Translation gives CASSLAGGPYNEQFF. The whole variable domain, remainder taken from reference TRBV7-9 and TRBJ2-1, is DTGVSQNPRHKITKRGQNVTFRCDPISEHNRLYWYRQTLGQGPEFLTYFQNEAQLEKSRLLSDRFSAERPKGSFSTLEIQRTEQGDSAMYLCASSLAGGPYNEQFFGPGTRLTVL.

The rearrangement joins TRBV4-2 to TRBJ1-2; 7 nucleotides agree with TRBD1. The V gene end was trimmed by 4 bases and the J gene end by 4 bases; junction bases not matched to a gene: 6. The CDR3 is 14 amino acids. The germline gives CDR1 LGHNA, CDR2 YNFKEQ. As DNA, the CDR3 is TGTGCCAGCAGCCTAGAGGGACAGATCTATGGCTACACCTTC. Protein sequence: CASSLEGQIYGYTF.